This T cell receptor beta chain was documented in a study of CD8+ T cells in alopecia areata. Overall study findings and caveats: In scalp and blood during tofacitinib, many expanded lesional clones persisted. An increase in clonality over normal scalp was evident in lesional scalp, especially alopecia totalis/universalis. Tofacitinib significantly brought down scalp clonality and expanded CD8+ clones among top 100.

Treatment defined: oral pan-JAK inhibitor, 5-10 mg twice daily. With respect to this clone: The antigen is undetermined.

The authors extracted RNA and reverse transcribed it into cDNA as the sequencing template. The repertoire was sequenced with immunoSEQ multiplex PCR; TCRdb's copy has only in-frame clones and lacks some. This sample has over 150,000 clones; about 60% occur once, and the top ten carry 3.3%. This CDR3 contains 14 residues. Germline V gene lookup returns CDR1 SGHRS and CDR2 YFSETQ. The germline V and J ends were trimmed by 1 base and 9 bases, with 11 bases remaining between them. Sample: CD4+ T cells sorted from blood, taken at week 4, from a patient treated with tofacitinib. The chain combines TRBV5-1 with TRBJ1-6, with a tentative D call TRBD1 (5 bases). This receptor was obtained from a human donor with alopecia areata. Here the CDR3 DNA reads TGCGCCAGCAGCTTGTCCGGTGGGGCTTCACCCCTCCACTTT. Amino acid sequence: CASSLSGGASPLHF.